One and the same sample provided the 21 T cell receptor beta chains below, sequenced in a study of CD8 T cells in Susac syndrome. An input of roughly 0.45 to 1 ug of RNA was subjected to reverse transcription using random hexamers. TCRdb ran MiXCR on the immunoSEQ multiplex PCR reads and lists one entry per CDR3 protein. The table includes over 150,000 distinct CDR3 sequences, 90% to 97% detected once. The sequenced sample was CD4+ T cells from PBMCs. The source of these receptors is a human donor with Susac syndrome.

This clonotype was found once. The chain employs TRBV20-1 and TRBJ1-5; D may be TRBD1 (5 bases). The ends were cut back, 0 bases at V and 6 bases at J, with 12 bases in the middle. This CDR3 is built from 14 residues. Per the germline V gene, CDR1 is DFQATT and CDR2 is SNEGSKA (reference sequence). CDR3 in amino acids: CSARDFSGAQPQHF. For the CDR3, the DNA is TGCAGTGCTAGAGATTTTAGCGGGGCTCAGCCCCAGCATTTT.

This chain links TRBV7-8 with TRBJ2-3, with TRBD2 identical over 7 bases. The trim removed 3 bases at V and 5 bases at J, leaving 11 bases unmatched. This CDR3 has 16 residues. CDR1 SGHVS and CDR2 FQNEAQ come from the germline V gene. This chain's CDR3 is CASSLGTGRGGDTQYF. DNA of the CDR3: TGTGCCAGCAGCTTGGGGACTGGACGCGGGGGAGATACGCAGTATTTT.

This chain uses TRBV15 with TRBJ1-2; D might be TRBD1 (5 bases). Germline V gene lookup returns CDR1 LNHNV and CDR2 YYDKDF (reference sequence). This CDR3 region has 18 residues. V was shortened by 1 base and J by 2 bases, with 20 bases between the two germline ends. CDR3 DNA: TGTGCCACCAGCAGAGCGGCAACTCAGGGAGCCAACAACTATGGCTACACCTTC. Its protein is CATSRAATQGANNYGYTF.

The genes are TRBV19 and TRBJ2-2; TRBD1 agrees at 8 bases. After removal of 9 bases from V and 5 bases from J, the junction contained 8 bases not matched to a gene. The length of the CDR3 is 14 residues. Germline CDR1 is LNHDA and CDR2 is SQIVND (reference sequence). The CDR3 DNA reads TGTGCCAGCAGCCAGACAGGGGCAACCGGGGAGCTGTTTTTT. It codes for CASSQTGATGELFF.

This chain joins TRBV7-2 and TRBJ1-2; tentatively, D is TRBD1 (5 bases). CDR3 length equals 13 residues. V dropped 3 bases and J dropped 8 bases, with 13 bases sitting between them. Germline CDR1 is SGHTA and CDR2 is FQGNSA. This CDR3 is CASSLGRWGGYTF. CDR3 DNA: TGTGCCAGCAGCTTGGGGCGCTGGGGGGGCTACACCTTC.

The table lists this clonotype with a count of one. The rearrangement uses TRBV20-1 and TRBJ2-5; no clear D. The length of the CDR3 is 12 residues. The V and J ends lost 5 bases and 2 bases respectively, with 9 bases between them. Per germline, CDR1 DFQATT and CDR2 SNEGSKA (reference sequence). The CDR3 region has the DNA TGCAGTGCTCGTCAGGCACAAGAGACCCAGTACTTC. This gives the protein CSARQAQETQYF.

Only a few counts were recorded for this clonotype. This chain uses TRBV7-2 with TRBJ2-4; D unclear. Germline V lookup: CDR1 SGHTA, CDR2 FQGNSA. The CDR3 loop spans 14 amino acids. The V end lost 3 bases, the J end lost 6 bases, and 12 bases lay between the germline ends. The CDR3 DNA sequence: TGTGCCAGCAGCTTGGCTGACTCGGGAAACATTCAGTACTTC. Amino acid sequence: CASSLADSGNIQYF. Supplemented by reference TRBV7-2 and TRBJ2-4, the full variable domain reads GAGVSQSPSNKVTEKGKDVELRCDPISGHTALYWYRQSLGQGLEFLIYFQGNSAPDKSGLPSDRFSAERTGGSVSTLTIQRTQQEDSAVYLCASSLADSGNIQYFGAGTRLSVL.

V usage is TRBV28 and J usage is TRBJ1-1; a possible D gene is TRBD1 (6 bases). Trimming took off 4 bases at V and 2 bases at J, with 17 bases between the two ends. Germline lookup yields CDR1 MDHEN and CDR2 SYDVKM. The length of the CDR3 is 16 residues. The CDR3 region is CASSSLLPRGNTEAFF. In DNA form, the CDR3 reads TGTGCCAGCAGTTCTCTCCTCCCCAGGGGCAACACTGAAGCTTTCTTT.

The sample holds one count of this clonotype. The chain joins TRBV3-1 to TRBJ1-6; D is perhaps TRBD1 (5 bases). Between the trimmed V and J ends, which lost 6 bases and 10 bases, there was a span of 16 bases. Germline CDR1 reads LGHDT; CDR2 reads YNNKEL (reference sequence). The CDR3 has 14 residues. The CDR3 spells CASSPRGEGSPLHF. The CDR3 DNA reads TGTGCCAGCAGTCCCCGGGGGGAAGGATCACCCCTCCACTTT.

This clonotype was seen once. The chain's CDR3 is CASKERGSIRGANVLTF. CDR3 coding DNA: TGTGCCAGCAAAGAAAGGGGGAGTATTCGTGGGGCCAACGTCCTGACTTTC. V gene TRBV28 combines with J gene TRBJ2-6; a possible D gene is TRBD1 (6 bases). CDR3 length: 17 amino acids. Germline CDR1 reads MDHEN; CDR2 reads SYDVKM. V was cut by 7 bases and J by 3 bases, with 19 bases left in between.

The gene calls are TRBV6-5 and TRBJ1-2, with D unclear. Germline V lookup: CDR1 MNHEY, CDR2 SVGAGI. The CDR3 contains 13 residues. The V gene lost 8 bases and the J gene lost 2 bases, with 12 bases spanning the gap. The CDR3 region has the DNA TGTGCCAGCGCCTCTAACGTCAACTATGGCTACACCTTC. Its protein product is CASASNVNYGYTF.

The gene calls are TRBV29-1 and TRBJ2-1; 13 positions agree with TRBD2. The germline CDR1 and CDR2 sequences are SQVTM and ANQGSEA. This CDR3 spans 15 amino acids. V trimming: 4 bases; J trimming: 6 bases; junction bases outside the gene matches: 6. This CDR3 reads CSVALLAGGFNEQFF. CDR3 bases: TGCAGCGTTGCCCTACTAGCGGGGGGGTTCAATGAGCAGTTCTTC.

J is TRBJ2-7 and V is TRBV7-2; D is uncertain. Germline-derived CDR1 and CDR2 are SGHTA and FQGNSA. V lost 4 bases to trimming and J lost 0 bases, with 4 bases between them. This CDR3 has 12 residues. CDR3 DNA sequence: TGTGCCAGCAGCTCTACCTCCTACGAGCAGTACTTC. Encoded protein: CASSSTSYEQYF.

The rearrangement joins TRBV23-1 to TRBJ1-6; D may be TRBD1 (5 bases). TRBV23-1 is filed as an ORF, its function uncertain. Between the trimmed V and J ends, which lost 7 bases and 3 bases, there was a span of 13 bases. The CDR3 length is 15 residues. CDR3 DNA: TGCGCCAGCAATCACAGCGGGGGCTATAATTCACCCCTCCACTTT. Residues: CASNHSGGYNSPLHF.

This chain uses TRBV29-1 with TRBJ2-1; perhaps TRBD1 as D (6 bases). The CDR3 length is 14 residues. The V gene lost 5 bases and the J gene lost 1 base, with 12 bases spanning the gap. The germline V gene has CDR1 SQVTM and CDR2 ANQGSEA. The CDR3 reads CSVLGGESYNEQFF. The CDR3 DNA is TGCAGCGTTTTAGGGGGAGAGTCCTACAATGAGCAGTTCTTC.

The V and J genes are TRBV15 and TRBJ2-2; D possibly matches TRBD1 or TRBD2 (5 bases each). The CDR3 spans 15 residues. Germline CDR1 reads LNHNV; CDR2 reads YYDKDF (reference sequence). The germline V and J ends were trimmed by 9 bases and 6 bases, with 20 bases remaining between them. Written as DNA, the CDR3 is TGTGCCACGGGCTTGGGACGCTACCCTTCCGGGGAGCTGTTTTTT. Its translation is CATGLGRYPSGELFF.

This rearrangement joins TRBV11-2 to TRBJ1-5; D gene ambiguous. The germline CDR1 and CDR2 sequences are SGHAT and FQNNGV. The germline V and J ends were trimmed by 0 bases and 6 bases, with 6 bases remaining between them. The CDR3 runs to 13 residues. In nucleotides, the CDR3 is TGTGCCAGCAGCTTAGATGGGAGTCAGCCCCAGCATTTT. Its protein is CASSLDGSQPQHF.

The rearrangement uses TRBV2 and TRBJ1-1; D not resolved. Trimming stripped 5 bases from V and 4 bases from J, with 8 bases between. The germline V gene has CDR1 SNHLY and CDR2 FYNNEI. This CDR3 region has 12 residues. Written as DNA, the CDR3 is TGTGCCAGCAGTAGGGAGGTCACTGAAGCTTTCTTT. As protein: CASSREVTEAFF.

V gene TRBV20-1 combines with J gene TRBJ2-3; tentative D call: TRBD2 (5 bases). CDR3 size: 13 residues. Per the germline V gene, CDR1 is DFQATT and CDR2 is SNEGSKA (reference sequence). V lost 7 bases to trimming and J lost 0 bases, with 11 bases between them. The CDR3 DNA reads TGCAGTGTCCCGAGGGTTAGCACAGATACGCAGTATTTT. This codes for CSVPRVSTDTQYF.

The genes are TRBV24-1 and TRBJ2-3, with 8 bases identical to TRBD2. CDR3 length equals 15 residues. V dropped 3 bases and J dropped 4; count of bases not matched to a gene: 5. Germline lookup yields CDR1 KGHDR and CDR2 SFDVKD. Here the CDR3 DNA reads TGTGCCACCAGTGATCAGCGGGAGATCGCAGATACGCAGTATTTT. It yields the protein CATSDQREIADTQYF.

The chain employs TRBV20-1 and TRBJ1-5; 10 bases align to TRBD1. There are 13 residues in the CDR3. V was pared by 5 bases and J by 3 bases, with 1 base of the junction left unmatched. Germline loops: CDR1 DFQATT, CDR2 SNEGSKA (reference sequence). The CDR3 region has the DNA TGCAGTGCTGGGACAGGGGTCAATCAGCCCCAGCATTTT. It translates to CSAGTGVNQPQHF.